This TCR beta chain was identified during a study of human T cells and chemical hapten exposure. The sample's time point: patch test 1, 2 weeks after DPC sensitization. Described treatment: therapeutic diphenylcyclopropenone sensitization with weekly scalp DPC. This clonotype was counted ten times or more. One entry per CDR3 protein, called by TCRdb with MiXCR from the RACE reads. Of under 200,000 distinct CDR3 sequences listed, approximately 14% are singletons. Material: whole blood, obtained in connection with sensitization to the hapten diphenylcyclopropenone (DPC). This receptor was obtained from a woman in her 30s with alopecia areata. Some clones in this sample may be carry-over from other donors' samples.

CDR3 loop: CAIRPGPQETQYF. CDR3 DNA: TGTGCCATCAGACCGGGACCCCAAGAGACCCAGTACTTC. V is TRBV10-3 and J is TRBJ2-5; D might be TRBD1 or TRBD2, each matching 5 bases. The ends were cut back, 6 bases at V and 1 base at J, with 9 bases in the middle. The CDR3 extends over 13 amino acids. The germline gives CDR1 ENHRY, CDR2 SYGVKD.